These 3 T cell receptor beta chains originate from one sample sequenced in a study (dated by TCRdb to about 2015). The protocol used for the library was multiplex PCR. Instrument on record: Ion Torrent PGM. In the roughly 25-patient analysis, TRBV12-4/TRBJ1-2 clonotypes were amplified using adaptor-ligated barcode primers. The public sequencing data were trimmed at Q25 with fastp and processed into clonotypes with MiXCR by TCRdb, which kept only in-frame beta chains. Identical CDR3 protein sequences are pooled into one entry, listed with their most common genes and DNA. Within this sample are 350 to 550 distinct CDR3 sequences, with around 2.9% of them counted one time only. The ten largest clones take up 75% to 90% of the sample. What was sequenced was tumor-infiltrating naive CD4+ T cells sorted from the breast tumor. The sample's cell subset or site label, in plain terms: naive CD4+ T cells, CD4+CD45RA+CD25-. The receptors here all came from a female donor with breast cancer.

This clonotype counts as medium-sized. The CDR3 bases are TGTGCCAGCAGTTTGAGGGGCTACACCTTC. Protein: CASSLRGYTF. This chain connects TRBV12-3 or TRBV12-4 to TRBJ1-2; D is unresolved. V was clipped by 3 bases and J by 8 bases, with 4 bases between them. This CDR3 comprises 10 residues.

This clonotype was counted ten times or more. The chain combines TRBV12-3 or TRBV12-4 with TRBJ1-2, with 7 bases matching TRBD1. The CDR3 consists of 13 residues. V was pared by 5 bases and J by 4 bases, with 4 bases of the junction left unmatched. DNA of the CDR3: TGTGCCAGCAGTGAAGACAGGGCCTATGGCTACACCTTC. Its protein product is CASSEDRAYGYTF.

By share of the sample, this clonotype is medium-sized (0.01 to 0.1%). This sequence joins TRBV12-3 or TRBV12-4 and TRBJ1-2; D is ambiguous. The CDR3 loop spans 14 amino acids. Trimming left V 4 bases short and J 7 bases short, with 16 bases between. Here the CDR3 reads CASSSRPERRGYTF. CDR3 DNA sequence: TGTGCCAGCAGTTCGAGACCCGAAAGGCGTGGCTACACCTTC.